The present T cell receptor beta chain was sequenced within a study of blood T cell repertoires in COVID-19. Whole-study context: Some COVID-19 samples were acute and others convalescent; all came from the United States, Italy and Spain. PBMCs, B-cell-depleted T cells, or T cells were the source of the cDNA or gDNA that made up the material.

Each recovered donor of Cohort 3 presented with two negative PCRs, clearance, or symptom resolution. The germline gives CDR1 MNHNS, CDR2 SASEGT. Deletions cut 0 bases from V and 4 bases from J, with 12 bases between. The CDR3 runs to 15 residues. This clone occurred once. In the authors' methods: Reference gene primers were amplified, and this amplification served to estimate nucleated cell counts. Assay: immunoSEQ multiplex PCR; the TCRdb copy retains only in-frame clones and omits some. For V, J and clone size, that table is used; D and trimming come from the DNA. This table holds roughly 300,000 clones, 87% found once.

This clonotype originated in a woman aged 25 to 45 who had recovered from COVID-19. This chain joins TRBV6-1 and TRBJ2-5; possibly TRBD2 for D (6 bases). The source material was PBMCs or T cells enriched from blood (not recorded which). In DNA form, the CDR3 reads TGTGCCAGCAGTGAAGCGAGGGCGGGGTCAGAGACCCAGTACTTC. Amino acid sequence: CASSEARAGSETQYF.